A single T cell receptor beta chain is shown here with its context. The antigen remains undetermined. The data belong to a study of post-analysis software for immune sequencing data. Study-wide results and caveats: When patients were compared with controls, 4 or 5 TRBV segments were more frequent, TRBV5-6, TRBV5-1 and TRBV20-1 among them. Samples made in the same batch grouped tightly together by F measure. Among multiple sclerosis patients, normalized Chao1 diversity was significantly below that of controls.

The TCR beta cDNA libraries carried unique molecular identifiers. Between 1 and 10 million T cells gave rise to some 450,000 cDNA molecules. TCRdb re-derived calls from the PCR reads in MiXCR, one entry per CDR3 protein. Of hundreds of thousands of distinct CDR3 sequences in the sample, around 40% were seen once. V dropped 6 bases and J dropped 2; count of bases not matched to a gene: 7. The CDR3 runs 16 residues. Sequencing used blood. The gene calls are TRBV12-3 or TRBV12-4 and TRBJ2-3, with TRBD2 identical over 11 bases. The clonotype was recovered from a girl between 5 and 17 years old with multiple sclerosis. DNA of the CDR3: TGTGCCAGCAGCGGTAGCGGGAGGGCGGACACAGATACGCAGTATTTT. The encoded protein is CASSGSGRADTDTQYF.